This entry describes one T cell receptor beta chain. The CDR3 spans 14 residues. Germline values: CDR1 ENHRY, CDR2 SYGVKD. V gave up 4 bases and J gave up 6 bases; unmatched junction bases: 7. These data originate in a study of cytomegalovirus exposure and HLA in healthy donors. The study ran its PCR with 60 Vbeta and 13 Jbeta primers. Study processing details: There were about 86 million unique TCR beta chains by a later count, and 8.5 million to 14 million of them were shared. Profiled with immunoSEQ multiplex PCR; TCRdb holds only in-frame clones, not every one. Clone size and V and J calls were adopted from that table, with D and trimming inferred from the DNA. Its table records about 55,000 clones.

Sequencing used PBMCs. The rearrangement links TRBV10-3 to TRBJ2-3, with TRBD1 identical over 7 bases. The receptor was derived from a woman between 55 and 75 years old in good health and CMV-seropositive. CDR3 sequence: CAISADRLIDTQYF. For the CDR3, the DNA is TGTGCCATCAGTGCGGACAGGCTCATCGATACGCAGTATTTT.